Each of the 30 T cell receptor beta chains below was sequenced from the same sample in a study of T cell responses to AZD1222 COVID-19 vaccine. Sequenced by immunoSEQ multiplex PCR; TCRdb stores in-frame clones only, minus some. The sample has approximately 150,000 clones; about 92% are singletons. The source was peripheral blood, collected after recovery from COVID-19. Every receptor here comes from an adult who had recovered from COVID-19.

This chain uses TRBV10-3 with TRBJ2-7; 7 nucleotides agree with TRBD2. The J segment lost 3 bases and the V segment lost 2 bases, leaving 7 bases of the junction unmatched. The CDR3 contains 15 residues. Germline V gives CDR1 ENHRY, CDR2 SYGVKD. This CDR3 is CAISEPGGGYYEQYF. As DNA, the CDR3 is TGTGCCATCAGTGAGCCTGGGGGAGGGTACTACGAGCAGTACTTC.

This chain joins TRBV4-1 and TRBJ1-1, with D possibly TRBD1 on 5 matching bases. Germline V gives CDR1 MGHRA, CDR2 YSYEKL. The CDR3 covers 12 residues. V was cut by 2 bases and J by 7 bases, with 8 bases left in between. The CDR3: CASSQQGVEAFF. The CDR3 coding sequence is TGCGCCAGCAGCCAACAGGGAGTTGAAGCTTTCTTT.

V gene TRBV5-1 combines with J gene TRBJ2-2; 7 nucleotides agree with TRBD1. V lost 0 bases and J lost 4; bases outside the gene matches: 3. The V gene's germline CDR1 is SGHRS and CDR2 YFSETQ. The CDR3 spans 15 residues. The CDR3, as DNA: TGCGCCAGCAGCTTGGATGCAGGGGGCACCGGGGAGCTGTTTTTT. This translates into CASSLDAGGTGELFF. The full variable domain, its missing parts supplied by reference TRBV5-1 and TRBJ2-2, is KAGVTQTPRYLIKTRGQQVTLSCSPISGHRSVSWYQQTPGQGLQFLFEYFSETQRNKGNFPGRFSGRQFSNSRSEMNVSTLELGDSALYLCASSLDAGGTGELFFGEGSRLTVL.

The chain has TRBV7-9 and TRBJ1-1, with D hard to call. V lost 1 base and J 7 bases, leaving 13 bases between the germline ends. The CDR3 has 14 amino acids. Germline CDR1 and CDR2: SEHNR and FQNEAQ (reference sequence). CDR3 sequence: CASSLEIPSYEAFF. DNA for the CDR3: TGTGCCAGCAGCTTAGAGATCCCCTCCTATGAAGCTTTCTTT.

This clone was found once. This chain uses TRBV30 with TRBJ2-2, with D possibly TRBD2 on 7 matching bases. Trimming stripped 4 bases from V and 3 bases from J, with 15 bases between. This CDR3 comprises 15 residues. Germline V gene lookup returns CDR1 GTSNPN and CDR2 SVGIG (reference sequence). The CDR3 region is CAWKSGEGDTGELFF. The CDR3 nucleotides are TGTGCCTGGAAATCGGGGGAGGGGGACACCGGGGAGCTGTTTTTT.

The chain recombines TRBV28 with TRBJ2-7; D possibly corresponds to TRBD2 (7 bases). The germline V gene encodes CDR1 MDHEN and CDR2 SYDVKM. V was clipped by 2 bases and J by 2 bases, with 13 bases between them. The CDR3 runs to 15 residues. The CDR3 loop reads CASSLSGGGPYEQYF. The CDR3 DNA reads TGTGCCAGCAGTTTAAGTGGGGGGGGCCCCTACGAGCAGTACTTC.

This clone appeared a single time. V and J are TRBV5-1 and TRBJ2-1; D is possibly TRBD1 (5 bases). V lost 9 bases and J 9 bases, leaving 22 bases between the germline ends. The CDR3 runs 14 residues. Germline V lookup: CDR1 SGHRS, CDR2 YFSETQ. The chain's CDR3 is CATQPGLARAEQFF. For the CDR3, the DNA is TGCGCCACCCAGCCAGGGTTGGCAAGAGCTGAGCAGTTCTTC.

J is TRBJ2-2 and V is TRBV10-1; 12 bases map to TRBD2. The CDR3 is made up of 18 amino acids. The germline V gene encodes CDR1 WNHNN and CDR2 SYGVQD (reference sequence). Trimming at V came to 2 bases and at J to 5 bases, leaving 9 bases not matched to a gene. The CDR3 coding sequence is TGCGCCAGCAGTGAGGCCCAACTAGCGGGAGGAGTGACCGGGGAGCTGTTTTTT. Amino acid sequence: CASSEAQLAGGVTGELFF.

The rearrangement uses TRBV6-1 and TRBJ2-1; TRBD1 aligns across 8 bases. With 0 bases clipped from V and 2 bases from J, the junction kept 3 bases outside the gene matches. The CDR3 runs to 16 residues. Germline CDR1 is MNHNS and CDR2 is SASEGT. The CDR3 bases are TGTGCCAGCAGTGAAGCAGACAGGGGCCCCTACAATGAGCAGTTCTTC. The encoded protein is CASSEADRGPYNEQFF.

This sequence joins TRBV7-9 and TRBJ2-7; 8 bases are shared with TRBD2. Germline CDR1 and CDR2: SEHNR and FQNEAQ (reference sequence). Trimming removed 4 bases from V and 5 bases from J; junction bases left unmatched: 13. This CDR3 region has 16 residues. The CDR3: CASSYRGGRLGDEQYF. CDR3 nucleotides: TGTGCCAGCAGCTACCGGGGGGGGAGGCTGGGCGACGAGCAGTACTTC.

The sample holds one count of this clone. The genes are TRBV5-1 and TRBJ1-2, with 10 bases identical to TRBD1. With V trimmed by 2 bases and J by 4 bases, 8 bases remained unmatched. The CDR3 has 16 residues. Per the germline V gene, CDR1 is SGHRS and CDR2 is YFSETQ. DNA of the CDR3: TGCGCCAGCAGCTTAGAACCGGGACAGGGGACCTATGGCTACACCTTC. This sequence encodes CASSLEPGQGTYGYTF.

DNA of the CDR3: TGTGCCTGGAGTGTAGAGTGGAGCTCCTACAATGAGCAGTTCTTC. Protein product: CAWSVEWSSYNEQFF. The chain carries TRBV30 and TRBJ2-1; D is unclear. Germline V lookup: CDR1 GTSNPN, CDR2 SVGIG (reference sequence). The V gene lost 0 bases and the J gene lost 0 bases, with 9 bases spanning the gap. CDR3 length equals 15 residues.

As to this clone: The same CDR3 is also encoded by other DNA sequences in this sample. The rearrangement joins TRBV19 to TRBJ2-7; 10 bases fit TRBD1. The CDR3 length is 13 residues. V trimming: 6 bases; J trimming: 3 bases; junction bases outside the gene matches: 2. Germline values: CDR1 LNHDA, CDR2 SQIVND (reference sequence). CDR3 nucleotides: TGTGCCAGTAGCCGGGACAGGGGCTACGAGCAGTACTTC. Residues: CASSRDRGYEQYF. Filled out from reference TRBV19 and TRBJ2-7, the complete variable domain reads DGGITQSPKYLFRKEGQNVTLSCEQNLNHDAMYWYRQDPGQGLRLIYYSQIVNDFQKGDIAEGYSVSREKKESFPLTVTSAQKNPTAFYLCASSRDRGYEQYFGPGTRLTVT.

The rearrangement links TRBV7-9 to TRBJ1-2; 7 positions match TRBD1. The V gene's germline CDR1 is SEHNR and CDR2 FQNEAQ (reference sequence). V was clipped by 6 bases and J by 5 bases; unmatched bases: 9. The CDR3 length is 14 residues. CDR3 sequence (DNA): TGTGCCAGCAGTTATCGGGACAGCCGATATGGCTACACCTTC. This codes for CASSYRDSRYGYTF. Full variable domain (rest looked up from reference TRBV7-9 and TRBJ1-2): DTGVSQNPRHKITKRGQNVTFRCDPISEHNRLYWYRQTLGQGPEFLTYFQNEAQLEKSRLLSDRFSAERPKGSFSTLEIQRTEQGDSAMYLCASSYRDSRYGYTFGSGTRLTVV.

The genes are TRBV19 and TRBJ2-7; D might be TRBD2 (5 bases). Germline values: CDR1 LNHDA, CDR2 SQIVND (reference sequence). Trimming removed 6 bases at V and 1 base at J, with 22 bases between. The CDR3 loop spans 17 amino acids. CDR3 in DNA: TGTGCCAGTAGCTACTCTGGAGGTCCTCTATCGTCCTACGAGCAGTACTTC. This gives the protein CASSYSGGPLSSYEQYF.

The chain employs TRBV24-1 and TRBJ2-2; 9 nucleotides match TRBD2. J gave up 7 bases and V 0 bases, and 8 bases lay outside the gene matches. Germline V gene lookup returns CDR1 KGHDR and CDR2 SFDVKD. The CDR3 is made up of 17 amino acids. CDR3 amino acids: CATSDLRSGGAGGELFF. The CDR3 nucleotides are TGTGCCACCAGTGATTTGCGTAGCGGGGGTGCGGGCGGGGAGCTGTTTTTT.

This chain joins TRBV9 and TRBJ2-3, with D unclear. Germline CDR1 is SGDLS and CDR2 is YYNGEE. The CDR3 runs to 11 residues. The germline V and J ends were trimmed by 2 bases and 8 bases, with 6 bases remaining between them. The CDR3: CASSVGGTQYF. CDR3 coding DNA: TGTGCCAGCAGCGTCGGCGGTACGCAGTATTTT.

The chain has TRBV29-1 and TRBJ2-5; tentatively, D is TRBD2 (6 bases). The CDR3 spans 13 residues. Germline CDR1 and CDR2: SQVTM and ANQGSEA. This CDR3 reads CALGGVAEETQYF. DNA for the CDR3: TGCGCACTCGGGGGAGTGGCAGAAGAGACCCAGTACTTC.

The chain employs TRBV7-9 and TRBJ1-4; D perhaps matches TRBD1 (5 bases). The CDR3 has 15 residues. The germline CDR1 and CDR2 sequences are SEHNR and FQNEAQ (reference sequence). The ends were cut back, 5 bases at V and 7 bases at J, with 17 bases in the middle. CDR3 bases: TGTGCCAGCAGCCTATCGGGTGGGGCGTCTGAAAAACTGTTTTTT. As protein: CASSLSGGASEKLFF. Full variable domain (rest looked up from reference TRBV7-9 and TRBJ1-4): DTGVSQNPRHKITKRGQNVTFRCDPISEHNRLYWYRQTLGQGPEFLTYFQNEAQLEKSRLLSDRFSAERPKGSFSTLEIQRTEQGDSAMYLCASSLSGGASEKLFFGSGTQLSVL.

The CDR3 loop is CASRLRSTPAMNEQFF. CDR3 sequence (DNA): TGTGCCAGCCGCCTTCGGAGCACTCCGGCTATGAATGAGCAGTTCTTC. The V gene is TRBV2, the J gene TRBJ2-1; D not certain. The ends were cut back, 8 bases at V and 7 bases at J, with 24 bases in the middle. Germline V CDR1 and CDR2: SNHLY, FYNNEI. The CDR3 has 16 residues.

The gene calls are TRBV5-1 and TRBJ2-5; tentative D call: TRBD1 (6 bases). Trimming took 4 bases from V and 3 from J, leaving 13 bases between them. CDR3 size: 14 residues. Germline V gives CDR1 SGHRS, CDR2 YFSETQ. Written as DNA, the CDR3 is TGCGCCAGCAGCCCACAGGGTGGCAAAGAGACCCAGTACTTC. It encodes CASSPQGGKETQYF.

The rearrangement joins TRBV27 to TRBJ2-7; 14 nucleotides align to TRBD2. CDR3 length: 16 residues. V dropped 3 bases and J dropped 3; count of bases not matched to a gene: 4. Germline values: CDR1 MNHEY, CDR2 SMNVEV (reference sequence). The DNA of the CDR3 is TGTGCCAGCAGTTTCCCGGGACTAGCGGGAGACTACGAGCAGTACTTC. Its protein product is CASSFPGLAGDYEQYF.

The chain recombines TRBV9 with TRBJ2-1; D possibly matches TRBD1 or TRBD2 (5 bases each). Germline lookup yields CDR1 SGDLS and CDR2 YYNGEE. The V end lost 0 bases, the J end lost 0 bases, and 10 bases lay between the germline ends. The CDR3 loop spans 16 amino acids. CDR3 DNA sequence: TGTGCCAGCAGCGTAGCGGGAAGGGGCTCCTACAATGAGCAGTTCTTC. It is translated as CASSVAGRGSYNEQFF.

The CDR3 sequence is CASSHGTGEQPQHF. The CDR3 DNA reads as TGTGCCAGCAGCCACGGGACAGGGGAACAGCCCCAGCATTTT. The chain employs TRBV5-8 and TRBJ1-5, with TRBD1 matching 10 bases. Looked up from germline, CDR1 is SGHTS and CDR2 is YDEGEE. J was trimmed by 7 bases and V by 4 bases; bases with no gene match: 5. This CDR3 comprises 14 residues.

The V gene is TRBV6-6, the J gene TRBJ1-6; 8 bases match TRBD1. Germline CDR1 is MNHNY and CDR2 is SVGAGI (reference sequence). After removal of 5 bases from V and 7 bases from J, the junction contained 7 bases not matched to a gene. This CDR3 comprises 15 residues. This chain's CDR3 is CASSLNRGENSPLHF. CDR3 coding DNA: TGTGCCAGCAGTCTAAACAGGGGGGAGAATTCACCCCTCCACTTT.

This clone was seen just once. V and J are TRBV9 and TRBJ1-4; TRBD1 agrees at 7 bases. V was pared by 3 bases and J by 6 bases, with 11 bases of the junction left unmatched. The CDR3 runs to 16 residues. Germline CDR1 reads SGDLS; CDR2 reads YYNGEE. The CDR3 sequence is CASSDTQGGADEKLFF. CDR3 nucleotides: TGTGCCAGCAGCGATACCCAGGGGGGAGCGGATGAAAAACTGTTTTTT.

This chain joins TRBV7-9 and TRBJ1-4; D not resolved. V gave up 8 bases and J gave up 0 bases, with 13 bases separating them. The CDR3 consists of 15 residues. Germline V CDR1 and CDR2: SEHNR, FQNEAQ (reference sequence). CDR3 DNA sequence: TGTGCCAGCCCCCCTGAGGGATCAACTAATGAAAAACTGTTTTTT. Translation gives CASPPEGSTNEKLFF.

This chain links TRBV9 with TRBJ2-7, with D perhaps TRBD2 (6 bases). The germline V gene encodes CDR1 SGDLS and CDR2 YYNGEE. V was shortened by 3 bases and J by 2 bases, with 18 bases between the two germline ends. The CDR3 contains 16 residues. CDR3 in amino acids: CASSATGGSGPYEQYF. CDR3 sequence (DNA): TGTGCCAGCAGCGCAACCGGGGGTAGCGGCCCCTACGAGCAGTACTTC. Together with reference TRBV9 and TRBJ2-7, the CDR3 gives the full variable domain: DSGVTQTPKHLITATGQRVTLRCSPRSGDLSVYWYQQSLDQGLQFLIQYYNGEERAKGNILERFSAQQFPDLHSELNLSSLELGDSALYFCASSATGGSGPYEQYFGPGTRLTVT.

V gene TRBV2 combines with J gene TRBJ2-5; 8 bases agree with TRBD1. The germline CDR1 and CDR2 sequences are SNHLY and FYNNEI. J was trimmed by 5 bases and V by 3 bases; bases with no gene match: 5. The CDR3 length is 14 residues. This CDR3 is CASSDQGARETQYF. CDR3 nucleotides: TGTGCCAGCAGTGACCAGGGGGCAAGGGAGACCCAGTACTTC.

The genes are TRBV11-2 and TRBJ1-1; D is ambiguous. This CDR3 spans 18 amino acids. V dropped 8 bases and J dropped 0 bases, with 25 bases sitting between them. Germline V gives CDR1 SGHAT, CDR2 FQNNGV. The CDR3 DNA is TGTGCCAGCGCCAAACCAAACTACGGAACTAGACTGAACACTGAAGCTTTCTTT. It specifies CASAKPNYGTRLNTEAFF.